What follows is one TCR beta chain and its context. As handled by the study authors: Amplification of reference gene primers provided the estimated nucleated cell counts. The table came from immunoSEQ multiplex PCR; TCRdb's copy has only in-frame clones and leaves some out. From that table come the V and J calls and clone size; the DNA was used to work out D and trimming. Here the sample spans over 85,000 clones, about four fifths being singletons. These data are taken from a study of blood T cell repertoires in COVID-19. The wider study: Sites in the United States, Italy and Spain provided acute and convalescent COVID-19 samples. T cells, B-cell-depleted T cells, or PBMCs supplied cDNA or gDNA.

The germline CDR1 and CDR2 sequences are SGHTA and FQGNSA. This CDR3 has 14 amino acids. V shed 3 bases, J shed 3 bases, and the junction held 4 bases outside the gene matches. This chain connects TRBV7-2 to TRBJ1-1, with 7 bases identical to TRBD1. The receptor was isolated from a woman aged 60-75 years with acute or convalescent COVID-19. The source material was peripheral blood. This CDR3 reads CASSFDRVDTEAFF. The CDR3 bases are TGTGCCAGCAGCTTCGACAGGGTAGACACTGAAGCTTTCTTT.